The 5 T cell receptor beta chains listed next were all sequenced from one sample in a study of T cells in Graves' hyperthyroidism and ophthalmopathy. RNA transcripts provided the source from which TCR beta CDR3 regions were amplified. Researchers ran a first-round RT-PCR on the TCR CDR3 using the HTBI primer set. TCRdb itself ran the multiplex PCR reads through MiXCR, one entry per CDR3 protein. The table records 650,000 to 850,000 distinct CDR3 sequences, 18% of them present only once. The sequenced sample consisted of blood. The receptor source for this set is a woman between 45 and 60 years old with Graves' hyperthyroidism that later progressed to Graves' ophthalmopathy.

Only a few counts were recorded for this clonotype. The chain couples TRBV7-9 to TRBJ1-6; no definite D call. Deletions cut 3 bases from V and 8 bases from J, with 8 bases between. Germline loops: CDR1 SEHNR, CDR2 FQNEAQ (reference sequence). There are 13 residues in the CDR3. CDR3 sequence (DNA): TGTGCCAGCAGCTTGAAGACTGATTCACCCCTCCACTTT. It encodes CASSLKTDSPLHF.

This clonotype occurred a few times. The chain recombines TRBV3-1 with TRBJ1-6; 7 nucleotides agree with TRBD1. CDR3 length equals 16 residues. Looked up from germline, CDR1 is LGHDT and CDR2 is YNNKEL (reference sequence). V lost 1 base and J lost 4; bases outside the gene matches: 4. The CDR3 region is CASSQVRTGYNSPLHF. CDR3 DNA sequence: TGTGCCAGCAGCCAAGTAAGGACAGGTTATAATTCACCCCTCCACTTT.

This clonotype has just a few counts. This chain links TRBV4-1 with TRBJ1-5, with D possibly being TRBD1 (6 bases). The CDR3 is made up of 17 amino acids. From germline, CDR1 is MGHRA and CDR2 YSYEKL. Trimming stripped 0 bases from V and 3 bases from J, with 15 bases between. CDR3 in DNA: TGCGCCAGCAGCCAAGAAGGCAGGGGAATTAACAATCAGCCCCAGCATTTT. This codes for CASSQEGRGINNQPQHF.

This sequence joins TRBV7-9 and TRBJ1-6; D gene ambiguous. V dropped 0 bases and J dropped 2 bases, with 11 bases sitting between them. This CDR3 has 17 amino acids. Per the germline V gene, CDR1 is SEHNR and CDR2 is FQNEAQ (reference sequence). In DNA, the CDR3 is TGTGCCAGCAGCTTAGCGATCGGGAACCCCTATAATTCACCCCTCCACTTT. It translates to CASSLAIGNPYNSPLHF.

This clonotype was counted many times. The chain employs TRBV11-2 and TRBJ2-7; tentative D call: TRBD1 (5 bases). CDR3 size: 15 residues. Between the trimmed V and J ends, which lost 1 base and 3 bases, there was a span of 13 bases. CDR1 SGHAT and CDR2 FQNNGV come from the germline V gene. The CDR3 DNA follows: TGTGCCAGCAGCTTAGCCTCCAGGGATTACTACGAGCAGTACTTC. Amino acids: CASSLASRDYYEQYF.